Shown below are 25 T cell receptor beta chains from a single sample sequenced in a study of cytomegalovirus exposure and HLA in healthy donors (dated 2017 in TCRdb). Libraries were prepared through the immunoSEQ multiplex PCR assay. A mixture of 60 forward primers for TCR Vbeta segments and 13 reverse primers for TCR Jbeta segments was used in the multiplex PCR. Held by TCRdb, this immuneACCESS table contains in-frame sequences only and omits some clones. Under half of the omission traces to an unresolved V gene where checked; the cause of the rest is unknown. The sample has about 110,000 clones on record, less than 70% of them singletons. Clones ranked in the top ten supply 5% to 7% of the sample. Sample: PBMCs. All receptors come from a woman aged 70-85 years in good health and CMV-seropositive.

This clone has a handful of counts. CDR3 nucleotide sequence: TGTGCCAGTAGGGAGACAGGGTTGGGGGAGCTGTTTTTT. This gives the protein CASRETGLGELFF. V gene TRBV19 combines with J gene TRBJ2-2, with 7 bases aligning to TRBD1. V shed 6 bases, J shed 8 bases, and the junction held 6 bases outside the gene matches. This CDR3 comprises 13 residues. Germline V lookup: CDR1 LNHDA, CDR2 SQIVND (reference sequence).

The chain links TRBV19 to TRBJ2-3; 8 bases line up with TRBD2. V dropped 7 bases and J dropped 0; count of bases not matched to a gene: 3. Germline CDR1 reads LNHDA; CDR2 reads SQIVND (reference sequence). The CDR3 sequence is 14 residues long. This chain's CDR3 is CASTIAGSTDTQYF. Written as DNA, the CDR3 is TGTGCCAGTACCATAGCGGGGAGCACAGATACGCAGTATTTT.

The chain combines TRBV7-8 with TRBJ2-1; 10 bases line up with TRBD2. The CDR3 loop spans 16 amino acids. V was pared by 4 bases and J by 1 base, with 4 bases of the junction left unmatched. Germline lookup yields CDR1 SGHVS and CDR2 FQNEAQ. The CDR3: CASSSKAGGSYNEQFF. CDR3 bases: TGTGCCAGCAGCTCAAAAGCGGGGGGGTCCTACAATGAGCAGTTCTTC.

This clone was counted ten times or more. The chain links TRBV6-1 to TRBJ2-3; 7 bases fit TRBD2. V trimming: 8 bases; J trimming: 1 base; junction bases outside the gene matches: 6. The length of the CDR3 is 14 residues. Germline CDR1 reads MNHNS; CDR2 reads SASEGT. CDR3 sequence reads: CASFSGARTDTQYF. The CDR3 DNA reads TGTGCCAGCTTCAGCGGGGCGCGCACAGATACGCAGTATTTT.

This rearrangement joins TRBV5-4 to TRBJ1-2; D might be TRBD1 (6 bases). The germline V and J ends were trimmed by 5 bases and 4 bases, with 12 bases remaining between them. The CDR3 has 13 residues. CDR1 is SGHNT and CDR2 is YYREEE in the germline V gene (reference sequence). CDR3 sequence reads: CASSLGQLYGYTF. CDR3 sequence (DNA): TGTGCCAGCAGTCTCGGACAGCTCTATGGCTACACCTTC.

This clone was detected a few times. The CDR3 DNA follows: TGTGCCAGCAGCCCACAGGGGGCGGGCACAGATACGCAGTATTTT. This translates into CASSPQGAGTDTQYF. The genes are TRBV6-6 and TRBJ2-3, with 9 bases matching TRBD1. The germline V gene has CDR1 MNHNY and CDR2 SVGAGI (reference sequence). J lost 1 base, V lost 6 bases, and 5 bases had no gene match. This CDR3 region has 15 residues.

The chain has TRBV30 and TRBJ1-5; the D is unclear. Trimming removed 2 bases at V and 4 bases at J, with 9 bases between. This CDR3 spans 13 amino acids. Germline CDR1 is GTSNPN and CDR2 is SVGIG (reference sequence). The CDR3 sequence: CAWSIDGNQPQHF. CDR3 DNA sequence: TGTGCCTGGAGTATCGACGGGAATCAGCCCCAGCATTTT.

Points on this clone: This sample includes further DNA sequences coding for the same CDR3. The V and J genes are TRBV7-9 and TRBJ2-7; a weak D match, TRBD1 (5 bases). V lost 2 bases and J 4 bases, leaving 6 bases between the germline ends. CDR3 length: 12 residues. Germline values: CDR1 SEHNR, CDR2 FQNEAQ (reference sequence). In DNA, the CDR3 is TGTGCCAGCAGCTTACAGGGATACGAGCAGTACTTC. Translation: CASSLQGYEQYF.

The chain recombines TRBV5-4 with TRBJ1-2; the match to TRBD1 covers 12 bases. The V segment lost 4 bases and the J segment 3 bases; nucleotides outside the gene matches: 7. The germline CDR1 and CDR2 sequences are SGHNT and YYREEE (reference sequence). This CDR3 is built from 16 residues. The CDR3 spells CASSPEGTGGHYGYTF. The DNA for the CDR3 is TGTGCCAGCAGCCCGGAAGGGACAGGGGGCCACTATGGCTACACCTTC. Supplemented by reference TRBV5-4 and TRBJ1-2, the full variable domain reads ETGVTQSPTHLIKTRGQQVTLRCSSQSGHNTVSWYQQALGQGPQFIFQYYREEENGRGNFPPRFSGLQFPNYSSELNVNALELDDSALYLCASSPEGTGGHYGYTFGSGTRLTVV.

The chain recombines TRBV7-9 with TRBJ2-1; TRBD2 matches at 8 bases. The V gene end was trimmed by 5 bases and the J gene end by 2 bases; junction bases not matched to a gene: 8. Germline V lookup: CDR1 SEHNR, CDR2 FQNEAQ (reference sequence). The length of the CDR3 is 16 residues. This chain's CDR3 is CASSLGVGGAYNEQFF. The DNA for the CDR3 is TGTGCCAGCAGCCTCGGGGTCGGGGGGGCCTACAATGAGCAGTTCTTC.

The CDR3, as DNA: TGTGCCAGCAGCCGGGACAGACAGGTCAATGAAAAACTGTTTTTT. This translates into CASSRDRQVNEKLFF. The V and J genes are TRBV7-9 and TRBJ1-4, with 7 positions matching TRBD1. This CDR3 is 15 amino acids long. Germline V lookup: CDR1 SEHNR, CDR2 FQNEAQ (reference sequence). J gave up 5 bases and V 5 bases, and 8 bases lay outside the gene matches.

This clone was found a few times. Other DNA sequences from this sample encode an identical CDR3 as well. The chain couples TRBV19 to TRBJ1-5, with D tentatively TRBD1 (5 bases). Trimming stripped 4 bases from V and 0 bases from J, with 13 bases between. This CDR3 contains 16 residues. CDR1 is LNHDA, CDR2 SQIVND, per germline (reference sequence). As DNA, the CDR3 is TGTGCCAGTAGTACACGACAGCCTTATAGCAATCAGCCCCAGCATTTT. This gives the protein CASSTRQPYSNQPQHF.

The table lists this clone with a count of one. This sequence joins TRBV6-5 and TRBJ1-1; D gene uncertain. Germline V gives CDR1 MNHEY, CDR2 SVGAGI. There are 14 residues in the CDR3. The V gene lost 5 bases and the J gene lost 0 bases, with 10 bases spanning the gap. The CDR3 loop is CASSGGPMNTEAFF. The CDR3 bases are TGTGCCAGCAGTGGCGGGCCTATGAACACTGAAGCTTTCTTT.

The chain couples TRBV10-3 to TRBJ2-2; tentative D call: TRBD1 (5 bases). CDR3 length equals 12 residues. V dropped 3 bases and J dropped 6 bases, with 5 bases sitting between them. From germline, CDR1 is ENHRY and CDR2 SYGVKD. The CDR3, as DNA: TGTGCCATCAGTGACAGGGCCGGGGAGCTGTTTTTT. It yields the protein CAISDRAGELFF.

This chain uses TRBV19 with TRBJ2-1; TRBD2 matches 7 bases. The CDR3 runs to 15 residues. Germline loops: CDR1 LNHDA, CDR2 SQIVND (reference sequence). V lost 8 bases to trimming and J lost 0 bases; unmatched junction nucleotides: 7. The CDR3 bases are TGTGCCAGTGGACGGGCGGGGGTCTCCTACAATGAGCAGTTCTTC. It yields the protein CASGRAGVSYNEQFF.

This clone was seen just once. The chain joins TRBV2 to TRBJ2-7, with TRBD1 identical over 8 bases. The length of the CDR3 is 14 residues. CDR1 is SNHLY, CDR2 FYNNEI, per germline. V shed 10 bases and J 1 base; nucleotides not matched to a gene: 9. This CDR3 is CATEPGGLSYEQYF. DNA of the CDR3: TGTGCCACTGAACCAGGGGGCTTATCCTACGAGCAGTACTTC.

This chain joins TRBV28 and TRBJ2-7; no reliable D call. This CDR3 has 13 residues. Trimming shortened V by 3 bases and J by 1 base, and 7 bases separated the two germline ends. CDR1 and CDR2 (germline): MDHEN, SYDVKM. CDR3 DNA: TGTGCCAGCAGTTTCCAGAATTCCTACGAGCAGTACTTC. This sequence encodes CASSFQNSYEQYF.

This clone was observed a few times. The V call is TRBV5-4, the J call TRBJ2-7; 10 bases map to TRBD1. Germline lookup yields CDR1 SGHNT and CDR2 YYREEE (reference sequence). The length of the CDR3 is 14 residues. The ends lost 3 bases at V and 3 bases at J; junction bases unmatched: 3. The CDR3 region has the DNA TGTGCCAGCAGCTCGGGACAGGGGTACTACGAGCAGTACGTC. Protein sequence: CASSSGQGYYEQYV.

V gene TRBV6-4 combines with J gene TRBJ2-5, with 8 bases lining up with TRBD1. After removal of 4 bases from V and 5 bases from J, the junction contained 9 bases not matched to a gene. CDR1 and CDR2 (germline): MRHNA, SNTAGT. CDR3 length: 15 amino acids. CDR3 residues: CASSGLRGLRETQYF. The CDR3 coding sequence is TGTGCCAGCAGTGGTCTCAGGGGGCTGAGGGAGACCCAGTACTTC.

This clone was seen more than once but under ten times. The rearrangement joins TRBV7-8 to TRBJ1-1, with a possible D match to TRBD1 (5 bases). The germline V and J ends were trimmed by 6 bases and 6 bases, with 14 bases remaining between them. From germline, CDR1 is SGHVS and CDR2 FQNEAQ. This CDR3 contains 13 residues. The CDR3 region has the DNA TGTGCCAGCAGTTCAGGGAAGCTCTCTGAAGCTTTCTTT. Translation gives CASSSGKLSEAFF.

The CDR3 sequence is CAITGVYGAYEQYF. CDR3 coding DNA: TGTGCCATCACAGGGGTGTACGGGGCCTACGAGCAGTACTTC. The rearrangement joins TRBV7-9 to TRBJ2-7; 7 bases map to TRBD1. V lost 10 bases and J lost 2; bases outside the gene matches: 11. The CDR3 loop spans 14 amino acids. Germline lookup yields CDR1 SEHNR and CDR2 FQNEAQ (reference sequence).

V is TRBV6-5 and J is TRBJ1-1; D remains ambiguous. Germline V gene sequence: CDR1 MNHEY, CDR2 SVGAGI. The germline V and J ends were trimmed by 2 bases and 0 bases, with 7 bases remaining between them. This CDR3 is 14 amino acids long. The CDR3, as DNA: TGTGCCAGCAGTTACATGGCGGTGAACACTGAAGCTTTCTTT. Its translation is CASSYMAVNTEAFF.

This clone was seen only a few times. CDR3 sequence: CASSEQEFLGQVTF. CDR3 nucleotide sequence: TGTGCCAGCAGTGAACAGGAATTTTTAGGACAGGTCACCTTC. The J gene is TRBJ1-2, the V gene TRBV2; 7 nucleotides align to TRBD1. Germline CDR1 SNHLY, CDR2 FYNNEI. J gave up 13 bases and V 2 bases, and 13 bases lay outside the gene matches. CDR3 length equals 14 residues.

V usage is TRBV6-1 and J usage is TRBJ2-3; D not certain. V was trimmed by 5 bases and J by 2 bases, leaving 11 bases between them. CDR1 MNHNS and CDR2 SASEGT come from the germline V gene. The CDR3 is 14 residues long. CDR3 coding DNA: TGTGCCAGCAGTTCTCAGGTCTTCACAGATACGCAGTATTTT. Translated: CASSSQVFTDTQYF.

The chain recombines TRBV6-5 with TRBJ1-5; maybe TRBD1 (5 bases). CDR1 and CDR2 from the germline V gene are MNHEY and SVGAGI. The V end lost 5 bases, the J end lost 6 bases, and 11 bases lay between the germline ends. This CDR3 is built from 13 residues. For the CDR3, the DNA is TGTGCCAGCAGTCTAGGGGTGGGTCAGCCCCAGCATTTT. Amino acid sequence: CASSLGVGQPQHF.